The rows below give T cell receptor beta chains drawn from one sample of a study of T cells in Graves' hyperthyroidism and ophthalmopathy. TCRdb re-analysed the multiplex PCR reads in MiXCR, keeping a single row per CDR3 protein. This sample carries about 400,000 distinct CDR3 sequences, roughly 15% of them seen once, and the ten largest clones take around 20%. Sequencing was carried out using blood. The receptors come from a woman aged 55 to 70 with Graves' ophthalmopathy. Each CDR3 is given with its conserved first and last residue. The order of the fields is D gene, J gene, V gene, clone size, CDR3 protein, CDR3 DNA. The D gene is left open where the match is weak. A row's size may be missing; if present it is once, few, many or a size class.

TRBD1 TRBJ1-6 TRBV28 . CASSYLGTGYNSPLHF TGTGCCAGCAGTTACCTTGGGACAGGATATAATTCACCCCTCCACTTT
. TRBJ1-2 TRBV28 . CASSLQTNYGYTF TGTGCCAGCAGTTTACAGACGAACTATGGCTACACCTTC
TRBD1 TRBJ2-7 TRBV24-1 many CATSDPGTGYEQYF TGTGCCACCAGTGATCCCGGGACAGGATACGAGCAGTACTTC
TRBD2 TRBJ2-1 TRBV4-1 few CASSQDRAGEGFF TGCGCCAGCAGCCAAGATCGGGCGGGAGAAGGGTTCTTC
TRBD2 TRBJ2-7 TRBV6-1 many CASSPGLAGGMGEQYF TGTGCCAGCAGTCCCGGACTAGCGGGAGGAATGGGCGAGCAGTACTTC
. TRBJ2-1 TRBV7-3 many CASSAGTNNEQFF TGTGCCAGCAGCGCCGGGACCAACAATGAGCAGTTCTTC
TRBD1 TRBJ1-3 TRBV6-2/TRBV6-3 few CASTGVDREAGGNTIYF TGTGCCAGCACCGGAGTGGACAGGGAGGCTGGAGGAAACACCATATATTTT
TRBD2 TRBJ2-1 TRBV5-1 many CASSLVAGAHNEQFF TGCGCCAGCAGCTTGGTAGCGGGGGCCCACAATGAGCAGTTCTTC
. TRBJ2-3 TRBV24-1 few CATSRAGTSDTQYF TGTGCCACCAGTAGGGCGGGAACGTCTGATACGCAGTATTTT
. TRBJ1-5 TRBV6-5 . CASSYKERGQPQHF TGTGCCAGCAGTTATAAAGAACGGGGTCAGCCCCAGCATTTT
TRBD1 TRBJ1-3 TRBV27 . CASSPRQGQPIYF TGTGCCAGCAGTCCAAGACAGGGGCAGCCCATATATTTT
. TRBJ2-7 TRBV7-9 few CASSSGTPTYEQYF TGTGCCAGCAGCTCAGGGACCCCCACCTACGAGCAGTACTTC
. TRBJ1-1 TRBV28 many CASSFHGQNTEAFF TGTGCCAGCAGTTTCCACGGACAGAACACTGAAGCTTTCTTT
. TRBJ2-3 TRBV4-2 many CASSQGIEADTQYF TGTGCCAGCAGCCAAGGGATAGAGGCAGATACGCAGTATTTT
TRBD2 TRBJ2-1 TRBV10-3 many CAISLTSHEQFF TGTGCCATCAGTCTGACTAGCCATGAGCAGTTCTTC
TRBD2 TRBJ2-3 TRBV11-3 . CASSQTSGMSDTQYF TGTGCCAGCAGCCAGACTAGCGGGATGTCGGATACGCAGTATTTT
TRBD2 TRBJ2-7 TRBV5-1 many CASSLGRLAGVNEQYF TGCGCCAGCAGCTTGGGGAGACTAGCGGGAGTCAACGAGCAGTACTTC
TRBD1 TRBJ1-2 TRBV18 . CASSLQGADGGYTF TGTGCCAGCTCACTCCAGGGGGCAGATGGTGGCTACACCTTC
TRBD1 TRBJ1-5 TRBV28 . CAGRLPGGGNQPQHF TGTGCCGGCAGACTACCAGGGGGCGGCAATCAGCCCCAGCATTTT
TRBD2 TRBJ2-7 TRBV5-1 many CASSEPGLASEQYF TGCGCCAGCAGCGAACCGGGACTAGCGTCCGAGCAGTACTTC
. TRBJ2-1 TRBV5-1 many CASSIQPYNEQFF TGCGCCAGCAGCATCCAGCCCTACAATGAGCAGTTCTTC
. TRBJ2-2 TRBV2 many CASTAQGLLTGELFF TGTGCCAGCACCGCCCAGGGGCTTCTCACCGGGGAGCTGTTTTTT
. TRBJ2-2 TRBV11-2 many CASSQTRTGELFF TGTGCCAGCAGCCAGACGAGGACCGGGGAGCTGTTTTTT
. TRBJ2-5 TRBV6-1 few CASSRPEGTQYF TGTGCCAGCAGTAGACCGGAGGGGACCCAGTACTTC
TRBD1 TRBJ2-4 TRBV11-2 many CASSPQGIAKNIQYF TGTGCCAGCAGCCCACAGGGGATAGCCAAAAACATTCAGTACTTC
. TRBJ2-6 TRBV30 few CAWTWGTGANVLTF TGTGCCTGGACCTGGGGCACTGGGGCCAACGTCCTGACTTTC
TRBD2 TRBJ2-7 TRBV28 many CASTPRSGSSYEQYF TGTGCCAGCACCCCCCGCAGCGGGAGCTCCTACGAGCAGTACTTC
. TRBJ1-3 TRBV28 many CASSLQGGGNTIYF TGTGCCAGCAGTCTACAGGGAGGAGGAAACACCATATATTTT
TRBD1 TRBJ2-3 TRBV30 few CAWSTAYRGAPDTQYF TGTGCCTGGAGCACCGCTTACAGGGGCGCCCCAGATACGCAGTATTTT
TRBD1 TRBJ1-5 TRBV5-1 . CASSPGQGSQPQHF TGCGCCAGCAGCCCGGGACAGGGGAGTCAGCCCCAGCATTTT
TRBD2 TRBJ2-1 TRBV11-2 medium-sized CASSFSGRDNEQFF TGTGCCAGCAGCTTCAGCGGGAGAGACAATGAGCAGTTCTTC
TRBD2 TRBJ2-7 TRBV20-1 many CSARDVGLAGGDEQYF TGCAGTGCTAGGGACGTGGGACTAGCGGGAGGGGACGAGCAGTACTTC
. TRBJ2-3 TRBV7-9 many CASSSRTGSTDTQYF TGTGCCAGCAGCTCCCGTACAGGGAGCACAGATACGCAGTATTTT
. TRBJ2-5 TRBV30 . CATEGGGKTQYF TGTGCCACGGAGGGGGGCGGGAAGACCCAGTACTTC
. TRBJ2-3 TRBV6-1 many CASRRLGRGTDTQYF TGTGCCAGCAGAAGACTCGGACGGGGCACAGATACGCAGTATTTT
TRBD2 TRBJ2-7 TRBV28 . CASRVAGPRNYEQYF TGTGCCAGCCGAGTAGCGGGACCGAGAAACTACGAGCAGTACTTC
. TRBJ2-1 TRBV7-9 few CASSSPLGGGNEQFF TGTGCCAGCAGCTCCCCTCTAGGGGGGGGGAATGAGCAGTTCTTC
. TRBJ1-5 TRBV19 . CASSTNGRGPQHF TGTGCCAGTAGTACCAACGGGAGGGGGCCCCAGCATTTT
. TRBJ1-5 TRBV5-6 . CASSGYRAPQPQHF TGTGCCAGCAGCGGGTACAGGGCGCCTCAGCCCCAGCATTTT
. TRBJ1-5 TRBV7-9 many CASSPINQPQHF TGTGCCAGCAGCCCTATCAATCAGCCCCAGCATTTT
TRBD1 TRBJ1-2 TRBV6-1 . CASSTGGGINYGYTF TGTGCCAGCAGTACAGGGGGCGGAATTAACTATGGCTACACCTTC
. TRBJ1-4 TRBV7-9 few CASSLSKGTNEKLFF TGTGCCAGCAGTCTTAGCAAGGGGACTAATGAAAAACTGTTTTTT
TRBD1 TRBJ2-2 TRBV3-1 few CASSPLLQGAGGELFF TGTGCCAGCAGCCCTCTATTGCAGGGGGCGGGCGGGGAGCTGTTTTTT
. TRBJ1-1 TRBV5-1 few CASSLVVGGNTEAFF TGCGCCAGCAGCTTGGTGGTAGGGGGAAATACTGAAGCTTTCTTT
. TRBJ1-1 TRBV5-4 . CASSLWGGAEAFF TGTGCCAGCAGCTTGTGGGGGGGGGCTGAAGCTTTCTTT
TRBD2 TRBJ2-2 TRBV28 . CASSRGLAGGTANTGELFF TGTGCCAGCAGTAGGGGACTAGCGGGAGGAACGGCGAACACCGGGGAGCTGTTTTTT
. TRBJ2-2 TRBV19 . CASRSTGRLTKAGELFF TGTGCCAGTAGATCGACAGGGAGGCTAACAAAGGCCGGGGAGCTGTTTTTT
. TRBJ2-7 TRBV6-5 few CASSYAGVEQYF TGTGCCAGCAGTTACGCAGGGGTGGAGCAGTACTTC